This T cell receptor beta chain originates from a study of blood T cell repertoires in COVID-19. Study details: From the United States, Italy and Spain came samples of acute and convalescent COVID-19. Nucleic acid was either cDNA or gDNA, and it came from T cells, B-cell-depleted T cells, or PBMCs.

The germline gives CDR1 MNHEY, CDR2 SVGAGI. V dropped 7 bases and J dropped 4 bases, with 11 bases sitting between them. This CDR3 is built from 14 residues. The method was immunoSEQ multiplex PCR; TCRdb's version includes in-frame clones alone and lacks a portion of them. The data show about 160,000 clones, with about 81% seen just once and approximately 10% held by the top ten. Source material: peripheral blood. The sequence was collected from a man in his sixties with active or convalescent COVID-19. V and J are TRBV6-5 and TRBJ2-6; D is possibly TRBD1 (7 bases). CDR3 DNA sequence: TGTGCCAGCACTCAGGGGGGCGGGGCCAACGTCCTGACTTTC. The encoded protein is CASTQGGGANVLTF.